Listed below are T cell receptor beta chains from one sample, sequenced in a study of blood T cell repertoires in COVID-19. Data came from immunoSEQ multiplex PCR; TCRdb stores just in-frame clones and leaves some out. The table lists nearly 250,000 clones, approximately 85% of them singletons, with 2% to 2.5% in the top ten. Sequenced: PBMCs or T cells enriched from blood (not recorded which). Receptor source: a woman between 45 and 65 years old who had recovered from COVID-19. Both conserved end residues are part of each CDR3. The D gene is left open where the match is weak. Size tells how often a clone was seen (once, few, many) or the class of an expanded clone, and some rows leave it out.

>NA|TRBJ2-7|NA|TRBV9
TGTGCCAGCAGCCCGCGCAGGGTGCCCTACGAGCAGTACTTC
CASSPRRVPYEQYF
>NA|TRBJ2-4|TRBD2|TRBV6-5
TGTGCCAGCGGACGGGGGGAGACGATCAAAAACATTCAGTACTTC
CASGRGETIKNIQYF
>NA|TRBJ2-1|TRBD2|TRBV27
TGTGCCAGCAGTTCGCACAGACTAGCGGGGGGGGACAATGAGCAGTTCTTC
CASSSHRLAGGDNEQFF
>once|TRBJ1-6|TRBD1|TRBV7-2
TGTGCCAGCAGCTTAGGACAGGGGACGAATTCACCCCTCCACTTT
CASSLGQGTNSPLHF
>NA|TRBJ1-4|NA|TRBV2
TGTGCCAGCAGTGTCGACAGTTTTGAGGTGAATAAAAAACTGTTTTTT
CASSVDSFEVNKKLFF
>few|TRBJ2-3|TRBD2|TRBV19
TGTGCCAGTAGTAGGCAGACTAGCGGGAGCACAGATACGCAGTATTTT
CASSRQTSGSTDTQYF
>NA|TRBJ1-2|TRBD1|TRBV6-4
TGTGCCAGCAGTGAACTAATGGGACAGGGCCTCTATGGCTACACCTTC
CASSELMGQGLYGYTF
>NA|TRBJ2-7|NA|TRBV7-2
TGTGCCAGCAGCTTCGGGGGTTCCTACGAGCAGTACTTC
CASSFGGSYEQYF
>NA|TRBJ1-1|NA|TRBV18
TGTGCCAGCTCACATTCATTTGGGCACACTGAAGCTTTCTTT
CASSHSFGHTEAFF
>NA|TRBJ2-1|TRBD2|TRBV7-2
TGTGCCAGCAGCATAATAGCGGGGGGGGTCAATGAGCAGTTCTTC
CASSIIAGGVNEQFF
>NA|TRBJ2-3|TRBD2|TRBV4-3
TGCGCCAGCAGTGGTGCCTGGGAGGGGACAGATACGCAGTATTTT
CASSGAWEGTDTQYF
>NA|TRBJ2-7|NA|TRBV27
TGTGCCAGCAGGCCCCACACAATCTACGAGCAGTACTTC
CASRPHTIYEQYF
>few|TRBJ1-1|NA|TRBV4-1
TGCGCCAGCAGCCAAGAGCCAGGGCAACGGACTGAAGCTTTCTTT
CASSQEPGQRTEAFF
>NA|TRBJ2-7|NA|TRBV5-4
TGTGCCAGCAGCTCCGAGAGGGACTCCTACGAGCAGTACTTC
CASSSERDSYEQYF
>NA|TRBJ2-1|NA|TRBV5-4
TGTGCCAGCAGTCCGGCGGGATTCCTGTCCTACAATGAGCAGTTCTTC
CASSPAGFLSYNEQFF
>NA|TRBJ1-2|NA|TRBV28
TGTGCCAGCCGGACAGCGGCTCTCGGTGATGGCTACACCTTC
CASRTAALGDGYTF
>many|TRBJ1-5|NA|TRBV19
TGTGCCAGTAGTATGAGGGGGACTCAGCCCCAGCATTTT
CASSMRGTQPQHF
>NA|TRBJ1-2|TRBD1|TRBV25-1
TGTGCCAGCAGTGAATATACCCTAGCCGGGACAGAGTATGGCTACACCTTC
CASSEYTLAGTEYGYTF
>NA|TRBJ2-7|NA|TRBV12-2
TGTGCAAGTCGCTTAGAGCCCGGGACAGGGGCTTACGAGCAGTACTTC
CASRLEPGTGAYEQYF